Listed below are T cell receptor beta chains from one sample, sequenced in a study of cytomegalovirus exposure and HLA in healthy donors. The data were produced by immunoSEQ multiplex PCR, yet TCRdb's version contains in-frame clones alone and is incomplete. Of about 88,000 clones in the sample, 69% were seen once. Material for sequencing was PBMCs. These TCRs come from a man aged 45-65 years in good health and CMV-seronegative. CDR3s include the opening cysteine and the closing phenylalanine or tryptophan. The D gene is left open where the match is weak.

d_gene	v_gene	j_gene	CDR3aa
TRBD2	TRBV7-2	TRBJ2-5	CASSSTSGGGETQYF
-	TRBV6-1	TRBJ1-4	CASSEMTEKLFF
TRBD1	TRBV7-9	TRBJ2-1	CASSPSDRGSYNEQFF
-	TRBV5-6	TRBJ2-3	CASSDAGSTDTQYF
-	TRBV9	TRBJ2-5	CASSVRPQGGQETQYF
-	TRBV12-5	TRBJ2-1	CASAIRGSYNEQFF
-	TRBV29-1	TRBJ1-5	CSVLPDRISNQPQHF
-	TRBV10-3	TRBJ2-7	CAISPSTGTDEQYF
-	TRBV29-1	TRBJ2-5	CSVIVGTLQETQYF
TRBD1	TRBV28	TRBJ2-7	CASSELSGQGRYPYEQYF
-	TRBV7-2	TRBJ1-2	CASSLGGGGGYTF
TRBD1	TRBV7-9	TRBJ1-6	CASSPGTADNSPLHF
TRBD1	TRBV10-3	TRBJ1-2	CAISEARTGGDYGYTF
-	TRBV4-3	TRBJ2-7	CASSQALGLTYEQYF
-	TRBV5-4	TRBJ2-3	CASSLEAGNTLSTQYF
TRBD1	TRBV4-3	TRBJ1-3	CASSRGTGGPGNTIYF
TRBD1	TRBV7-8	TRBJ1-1	CASSSARGRNTEAFF
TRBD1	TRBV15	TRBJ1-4	CATSKGTGEKLFF
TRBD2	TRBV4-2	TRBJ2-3	CASSQKLAGGTDTQYF
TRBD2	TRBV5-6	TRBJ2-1	CASSLAGTSGYNEQFF
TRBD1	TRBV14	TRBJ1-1	CASSQDQVRTGKNTEAFF
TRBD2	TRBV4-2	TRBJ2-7	CASSSNERGGVDEQYF
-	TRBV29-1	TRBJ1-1	CSVARGGTEAFF
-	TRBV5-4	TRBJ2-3	CASSLEQTTDTQYF
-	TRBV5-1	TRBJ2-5	CASSLERGETQYF
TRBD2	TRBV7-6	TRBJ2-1	CASSRLAGGPNSYNEQFF
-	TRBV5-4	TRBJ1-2	CASSPYSGNYGYTF
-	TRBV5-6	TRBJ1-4	CASTLGLGEKLFF
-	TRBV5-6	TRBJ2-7	CASSLDYYEQYF
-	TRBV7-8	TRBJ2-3	CASSRPGATQYF
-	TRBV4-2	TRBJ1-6	CASSISQAGNSPLHF
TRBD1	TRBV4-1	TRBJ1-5	CASSQRQGANQPQHF
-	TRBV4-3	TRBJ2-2	CASSHDPGHHEDGELFF
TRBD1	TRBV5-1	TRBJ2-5	CASSLDFKTGSETQYF
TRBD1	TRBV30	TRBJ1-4	CAWGDSVWEKLFF
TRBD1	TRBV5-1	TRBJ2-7	CASSIGQVQGEQYF
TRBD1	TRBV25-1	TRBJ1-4	CASRARPGQGNEKLFF
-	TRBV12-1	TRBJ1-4	CAASSGCTTNEKLFF
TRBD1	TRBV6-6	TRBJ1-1	CASSYTGTATEAFF
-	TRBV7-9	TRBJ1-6	CASSYAGRSSPLHF
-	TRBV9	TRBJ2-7	CASSVGHRERQYF
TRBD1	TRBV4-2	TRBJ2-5	CASSQAVTGDQETQYF
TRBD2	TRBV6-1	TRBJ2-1	CASSERVRAGGSYNEQFF
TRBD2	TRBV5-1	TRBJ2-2	CASSARTSGSTGELFF
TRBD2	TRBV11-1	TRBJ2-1	CASSLRLAGEVNEQFF
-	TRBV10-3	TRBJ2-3	CAISVTYSTDTQYF
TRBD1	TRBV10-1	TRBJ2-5	CASSGQGKCLETQYF
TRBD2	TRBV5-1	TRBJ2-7	CASSLEPAGGSQYF
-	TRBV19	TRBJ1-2	CASSITGFYGYTF
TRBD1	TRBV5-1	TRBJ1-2	CASSPGTAEIYGYTF
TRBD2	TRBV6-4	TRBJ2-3	CASSPREEADTQYF